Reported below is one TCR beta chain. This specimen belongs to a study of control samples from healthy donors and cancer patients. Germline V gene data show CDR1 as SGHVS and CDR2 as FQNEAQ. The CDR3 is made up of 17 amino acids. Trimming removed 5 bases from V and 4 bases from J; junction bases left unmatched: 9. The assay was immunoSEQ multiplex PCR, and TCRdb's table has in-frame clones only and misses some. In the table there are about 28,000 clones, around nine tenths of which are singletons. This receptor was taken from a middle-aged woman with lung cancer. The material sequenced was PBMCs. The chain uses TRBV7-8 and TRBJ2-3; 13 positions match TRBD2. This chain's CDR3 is CASSRTSGGAAADTQYF. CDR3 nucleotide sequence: TGTGCCAGCAGCCGAACTAGCGGGGGGGCCGCGGCAGATACGCAGTATTTT.